The 6 T cell receptor beta chains presented below share a single source sample, sequenced in a study of T cells in women clearing cervical HPV infection. Sequencing was performed with immunoSEQ multiplex PCR; in TCRdb, only in-frame clones are kept and a portion is missing. In total, the table holds tens of thousands of clones. Sequencing was performed on blood buffy coat. These receptors all stem from a woman between 18 and 69 years old with a cervical HPV16 infection that either progressed to CIN3+ or cleared (not recorded which).

Points on this clone: The read ends 3 residues before the CDR3 terminus; that terminus is restored from the germline J gene. The chain is built from TRBV5-6 and TRBJ1-4; D unclear. In germline, CDR1 is SGHDT, CDR2 YYEEEE. The CDR3 length is 14 residues. V lost 1 base and J lost 8, with 12 bases in between. CDR3 loop: CASSLTGSGEKLFF. The covered CDR3 bases are TGTGCCAGCAGCTTGACCGGGAGCGGGGAAAAA.

In regard to this clone: The read falls 3 residues short of the CDR3 end, and the missing part is taken from the germline J gene. V usage is TRBV12-5 and J usage is TRBJ2-1, with 12 bases identical to TRBD2. In germline, CDR1 is LGHNT, CDR2 FRNRAP. V trimming: 6 bases; J trimming: 4 bases; junction bases outside the gene matches: 4. The CDR3 spans 15 residues. CDR3 sequence: CASGPTSGGYNEQFF. CDR3 bases read: TGTGCTAGTGGGCCCACTAGCGGGGGGTACAATGAG.

As for this clone: From the germline J gene comes the end of the CDR3, since the read stops 3 residues before it. The rearrangement uses TRBV12-3 or TRBV12-4 and TRBJ2-6; D is uncertain. V was clipped by 7 bases and J by 2 bases, with 9 bases between them. The length of the CDR3 is 14 residues. Partial CDR3 DNA: TGTGCCAGCACCAAGGGTACTGGGGCCAACGTC. It is translated as CASTKGTGANV. The whole CDR3 sequence is CASTKGTGANVLTF.

Points on this clone: The CDR3 end falls 3 residues outside the read, so it is completed with the germline J gene. The V and J genes are TRBV6-1 and TRBJ1-2, with D maybe TRBD1 (5 bases). Germline V lookup: CDR1 MNHNS, CDR2 SASEGT. The CDR3 runs to 15 residues. CDR3: CASSEFGWGVSGYTF. Partial CDR3 DNA: TGTGCCAGCAGTGAATTCGGTTGGGGGGTTAGCGGC.

As regards this clone: The read gets to within 3 residues of the CDR3 end, and the germline J gene fills in the rest. This chain joins TRBV20-1 and TRBJ2-5; D is uncertain. This CDR3 comprises 11 residues. Germline V lookup: CDR1 DFQATT, CDR2 SNEGSKA (reference sequence). Trimming left V 3 bases short and J 7 bases short, with 9 bases between. CDR3 DNA (partial): TGCAGTGCTAGTTTCGGGTCGACC. This translates into CSASFGST. The full-length CDR3 reads as CSASFGSTQYF.

Comments on this clone: The CDR3 extends 3 residues past the end of the read, so its final part is completed from the germline J gene. This chain joins TRBV20-1 and TRBJ2-2; 8 bases fit TRBD2. CDR1 and CDR2 from the germline V gene are DFQATT and SNEGSKA (reference sequence). The CDR3 contains 16 residues. V lost 0 bases, J lost 3 bases, and 6 bases stayed unmatched. The sequenced part of the CDR3 DNA is TGCAGTGCTAGAGATCCGGGGGGGTTGGACACCGGGGAG. Residues: CSARDPGGLDTGE. The entire CDR3 protein reads CSARDPGGLDTGELFF.